These T cell receptor beta chains were read from a single sample in a study of T cells in localized non-small cell lung cancer. Libraries were prepared by immunoSEQ multiplex PCR; TCRdb keeps only in-frame clonotypes and omits some of them. The data hold some 82,000 clones, with 60% to 85% observed a single time. This sample comprised PBMCs, obtained before any cancer treatment. The receptors were gathered from a man aged 35 to 69 with stage II squamous cell lung carcinoma. Each CDR3 is given with its conserved first and last residue. Fields, in order: J gene, V gene, clone size, CDR3 protein. Rows give clone size only sometimes, using once, few, many, or a class for an expanded clone.

>TRBJ1-1|TRBV27|-
CASSLGSGGVNTEAFF
>TRBJ2-3|TRBV18|-
CASSLHPPGTSTDTQYF
>TRBJ1-4|TRBV28|once
CASSLTGALNEKLFF
>TRBJ2-3|TRBV6-4|-
CASSPRDRGPDTQYF
>TRBJ1-2|TRBV7-2|-
CASSKQGTTNYGYTF
>TRBJ1-1|TRBV7-9|-
CASSPRGHRGMNTEAFF
>TRBJ1-2|TRBV5-4|-
CASSLGRNYGYTF
>TRBJ2-7|TRBV27|-
CASSLSRGVYEQYF
>TRBJ1-1|TRBV6-5|-
CASSYGGHTEAFF
>TRBJ2-5|TRBV9|few
CASSVGVGQETQYF
>TRBJ2-1|TRBV4-2|-
CASSQEGESSGGNEQFF
>TRBJ2-7|TRBV2|-
CASSDRLAGAYEQYF
>TRBJ2-7|TRBV15|-
CATSRAQGAGNYEQYF
>TRBJ1-1|TRBV4-2|many
CASGGTLNTEAFF
>TRBJ2-5|TRBV12-5|-
CASGIAGTGKETQYF
>TRBJ2-7|TRBV5-4|-
CASSWGLQGNEQYF
>TRBJ2-7|TRBV5-6|few
CASSSRDAGPMNYEQYF
>TRBJ1-2|TRBV5-6|-
CASSLYARYGYTF
>TRBJ2-1|TRBV7-9|-
CASSPLDGEQFF
>TRBJ1-5|TRBV9|-
CASSLAEHQPQHF
>TRBJ2-1|TRBV10-3|-
CAIGLVNEQFF
>TRBJ1-6|TRBV11-2|-
CASSLDPENSPLHF
>TRBJ1-4|TRBV29-1|-
CSARGSATNEKLFF
>TRBJ2-5|TRBV5-4|-
CASSGDSQETQYF
>TRBJ2-5|TRBV25-1|-
CASSEFLPQAKETQYF
>TRBJ2-7|TRBV13|-
CASSINRGQYEQYF
>TRBJ2-2|TRBV6-5|-
CASSWRGESLTGELFF
>TRBJ2-4|TRBV2|-
CASSVDRKNIQYF
>TRBJ1-1|TRBV7-2|once
CASSPATANTEAFF
>TRBJ1-5|TRBV5-8|few
CASSLGHGSNQPQHF
>TRBJ2-2|TRBV27|-
CASSFGLGTGELFF
>TRBJ1-3|TRBV18|-
CATSDRHSGNTIYF
>TRBJ2-7|TRBV2|-
CASSVRTSGSLYEQYF
>TRBJ2-7|TRBV5-5|-
CASSRTGGPSYEQYF
>TRBJ2-4|TRBV7-2|-
CASSLEVGRQDPKNIQYF
>TRBJ1-2|TRBV7-9|-
CASSSIFGTGYGYTF
>TRBJ1-1|TRBV5-6|-
CASSLYATEAFF
>TRBJ2-1|TRBV6-1|-
CASSETPGLAGANEQFF
>TRBJ1-2|TRBV4-1|once
CASSQGPGQNYGYTF
>TRBJ1-5|TRBV29-1|-
CSVATAYSNQPQHF
>TRBJ1-4|TRBV5-1|-
CASSLTVTTNEKLFF
>TRBJ2-7|TRBV18|few
CASSRGASYEQYF
>TRBJ2-1|TRBV18|-
CASSPPERTSYNEQFF
>TRBJ1-6|TRBV28|few
CASSFPRAVLDSPLHF
>TRBJ1-5|TRBV4-1|few
CASSKDRGQPQHF
>TRBJ2-3|TRBV6-1|few
CASSELAGGQSTQYF
>TRBJ1-1|TRBV12-5|-
CASGYESGTEAFF
>TRBJ2-1|TRBV7-9|-
CASSFGGGVYNEQFF
>TRBJ2-1|TRBV14|-
CASSPHLTTGNEQFF
>TRBJ1-3|TRBV2|-
CASEATRSGNTIYF
>TRBJ2-2|TRBV2|-
CASRKGVVGELFF
>TRBJ2-7|TRBV7-9|-
CASSETAYEQYF
>TRBJ1-4|TRBV6-6|-
CASRGQEKLFF
>TRBJ1-5|TRBV19|-
CASSMVGSSNQPQHF
>TRBJ2-1|TRBV11-2|few
CASSHLQNEQFF